The T cell receptor (beta chain) under discussion was sequenced for a study of T cell changes during pregnancy in multiple sclerosis. Clones were read by immunoSEQ multiplex PCR, and TCRdb kept only the in-frame ones, dropping some. The sample records about 24,000 clones, 86% being singletons. V lost 6 bases to trimming and J lost 7 bases, with 10 bases between them. Germline V lookup: CDR1 MDHEN, CDR2 SYDVKM. The CDR3 is 12 amino acids. The genes are TRBV28 and TRBJ2-4; D might be TRBD1 (5 bases). Sample: CD8+ T cells from peripheral blood mononuclear cells, taken in the first trimester of pregnancy. This TCR was recovered from a female donor in good health, enrolled as a control in a pregnancy study. CDR3: CASSQNRNIQYF. CDR3 nucleotides: TGTGCCAGCAGCCAAAACAGGAACATTCAGTACTTC. The full variable domain, its missing parts supplied by reference TRBV28 and TRBJ2-4, is DVKVTQSSRYLVKRTGEKVFLECVQDMDHENMFWYRQDPGLGLRLIYFSYDVKMKEKGDIPEGYSVSREKKERFSLILESASTNQTSMYLCASSQNRNIQYFGAGTRLSVL.